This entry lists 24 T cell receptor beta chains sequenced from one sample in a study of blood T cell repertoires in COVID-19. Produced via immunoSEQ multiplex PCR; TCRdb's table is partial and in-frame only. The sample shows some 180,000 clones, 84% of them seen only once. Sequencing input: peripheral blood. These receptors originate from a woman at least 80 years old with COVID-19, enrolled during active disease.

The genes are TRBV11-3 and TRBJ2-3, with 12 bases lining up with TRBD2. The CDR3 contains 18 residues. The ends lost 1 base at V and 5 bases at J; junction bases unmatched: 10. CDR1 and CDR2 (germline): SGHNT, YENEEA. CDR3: CASSLGLAGGRWGDTQYF. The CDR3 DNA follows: TGTGCCAGCAGCTTAGGGCTAGCGGGGGGGCGGTGGGGAGATACGCAGTATTTT.

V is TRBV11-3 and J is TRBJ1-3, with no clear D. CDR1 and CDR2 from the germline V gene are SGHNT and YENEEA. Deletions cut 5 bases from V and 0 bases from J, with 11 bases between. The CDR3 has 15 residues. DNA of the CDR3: TGTGCCAGCAGCAAACAGATGGGCTCTGGAAACACCATATATTTT. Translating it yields CASSKQMGSGNTIYF.

The CDR3, as DNA: TGTGCCAGTAGTACCCGACTAGCGGGAGTAGGTAATGAGCAGTTCTTC. Its translation: CASSTRLAGVGNEQFF. This chain links TRBV19 with TRBJ2-1; 12 positions agree with TRBD2. V dropped 4 bases and J dropped 7; count of bases not matched to a gene: 8. Germline assignment: CDR1 LNHDA and CDR2 SQIVND (reference sequence). This CDR3 is built from 16 residues.

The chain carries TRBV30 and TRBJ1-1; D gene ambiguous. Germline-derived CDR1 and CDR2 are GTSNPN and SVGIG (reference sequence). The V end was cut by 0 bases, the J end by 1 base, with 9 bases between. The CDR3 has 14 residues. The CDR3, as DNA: TGTGCCTGGAGTGTGCTGACGGGGAACACTGAAGCTTTCTTT. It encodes CAWSVLTGNTEAFF. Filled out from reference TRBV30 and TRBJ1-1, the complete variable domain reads SQTIHQWPATLVQPVGSPLSLECTVEGTSNPNLYWYRQAAGRGLQLLFYSVGIGQISSEVPQNLSASRPQDRQFILSSKKLLLSDSGFYLCAWSVLTGNTEAFFGQGTRLTVV.

CDR3 in amino acids: CASSFYGDRANGYTF. The CDR3 DNA is TGCGCCAGCAGCTTTTATGGCGACAGAGCTAATGGCTACACCTTC. The V gene is TRBV5-1, the J gene TRBJ1-2, with D maybe TRBD1 (5 bases). This CDR3 has 15 residues. V was clipped by 2 bases and J by 6 bases, with 17 bases between them. Germline CDR1 and CDR2: SGHRS and YFSETQ.

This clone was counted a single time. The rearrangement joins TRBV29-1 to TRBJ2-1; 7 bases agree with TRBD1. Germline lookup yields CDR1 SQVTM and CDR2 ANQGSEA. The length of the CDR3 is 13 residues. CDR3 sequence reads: CTITRGRVNEQFF. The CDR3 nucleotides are TGCACCATTACTAGGGGGCGCGTAAATGAGCAGTTCTTC.

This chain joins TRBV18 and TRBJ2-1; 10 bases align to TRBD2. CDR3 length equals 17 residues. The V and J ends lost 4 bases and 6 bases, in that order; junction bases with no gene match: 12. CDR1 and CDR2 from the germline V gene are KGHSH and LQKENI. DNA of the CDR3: TGTGCCAGCTCACTACGAATGCTAGCGGGAGTCTCCAATGAGCAGTTCTTC. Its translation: CASSLRMLAGVSNEQFF.

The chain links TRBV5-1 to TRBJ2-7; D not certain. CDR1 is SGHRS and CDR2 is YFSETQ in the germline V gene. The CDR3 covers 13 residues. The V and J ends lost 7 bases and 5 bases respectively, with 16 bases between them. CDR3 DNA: TGCGCCAGCGGGTCACAGTTCTCGCACGAGCAGTACTTC. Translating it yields CASGSQFSHEQYF.

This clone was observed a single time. The CDR3 region has the DNA TGTGCCATCAGTGTAGTGGGGGGGCCCTACAATGAGCAGTTCTTC. Protein sequence: CAISVVGGPYNEQFF. V is TRBV10-3 and J is TRBJ2-1; maybe TRBD2 (7 bases). Per germline, CDR1 ENHRY and CDR2 SYGVKD. This CDR3 comprises 15 residues. V gave up 4 bases and J gave up 2 bases, with 12 bases separating them.

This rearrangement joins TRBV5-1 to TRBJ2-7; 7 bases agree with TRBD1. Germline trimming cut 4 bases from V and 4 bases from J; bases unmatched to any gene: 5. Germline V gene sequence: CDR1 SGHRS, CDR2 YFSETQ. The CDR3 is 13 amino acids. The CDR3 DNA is TGCGCCAGCAGCCAGGGACAGCTGTACGAGCAGTACTTC. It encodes CASSQGQLYEQYF.

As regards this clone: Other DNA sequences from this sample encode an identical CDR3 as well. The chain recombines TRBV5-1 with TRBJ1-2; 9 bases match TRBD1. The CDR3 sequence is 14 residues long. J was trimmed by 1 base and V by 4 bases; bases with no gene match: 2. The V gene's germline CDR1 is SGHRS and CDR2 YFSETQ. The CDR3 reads CASSPGQGNYGYTF. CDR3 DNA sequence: TGCGCCAGCAGCCCGGGACAGGGTAACTATGGCTACACCTTC.

CDR3 sequence (DNA): TGTGCCACAGGGGGTGATTTAGTGAATGAGCAGTTCTTC. Translating it yields CATGGDLVNEQFF. This chain joins TRBV28 and TRBJ2-1; 7 bases are a match to TRBD1. After removal of 10 bases from V and 7 bases from J, the junction contained 10 bases not matched to a gene. CDR1 MDHEN and CDR2 SYDVKM come from the germline V gene. The CDR3 covers 13 residues. The variable domain in full, with the rest retrieved from reference TRBV28 and TRBJ2-1, is DVKVTQSSRYLVKRTGEKVFLECVQDMDHENMFWYRQDPGLGLRLIYFSYDVKMKEKGDIPEGYSVSREKKERFSLILESASTNQTSMYLCATGGDLVNEQFFGPGTRLTVL.

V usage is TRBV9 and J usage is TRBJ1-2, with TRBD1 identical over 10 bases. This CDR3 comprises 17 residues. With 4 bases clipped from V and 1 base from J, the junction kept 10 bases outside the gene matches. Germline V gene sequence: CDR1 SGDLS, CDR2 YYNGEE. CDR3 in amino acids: CASSPGGTGDLNYGYTF. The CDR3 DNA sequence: TGTGCCAGCAGCCCCGGCGGGACAGGGGACCTTAACTATGGCTACACCTTC.

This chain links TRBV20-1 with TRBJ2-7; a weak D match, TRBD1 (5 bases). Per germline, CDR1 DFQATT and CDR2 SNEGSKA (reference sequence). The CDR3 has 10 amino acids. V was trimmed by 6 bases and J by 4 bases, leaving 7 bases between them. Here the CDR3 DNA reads TGCAGTGCACAGGAATACGAGCAGTACTTC. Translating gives CSAQEYEQYF.

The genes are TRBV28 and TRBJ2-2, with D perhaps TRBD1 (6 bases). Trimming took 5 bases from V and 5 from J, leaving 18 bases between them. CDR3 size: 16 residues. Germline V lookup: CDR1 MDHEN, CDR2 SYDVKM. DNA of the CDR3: TGTGCCAGCAGTACAGGGAAGGAGTTTAGGACCGGGGAGCTGTTTTTT. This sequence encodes CASSTGKEFRTGELFF.

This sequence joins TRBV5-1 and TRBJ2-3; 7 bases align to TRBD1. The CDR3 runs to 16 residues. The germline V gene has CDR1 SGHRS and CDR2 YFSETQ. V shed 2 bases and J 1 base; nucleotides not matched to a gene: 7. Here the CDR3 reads CASSFTRGSGTDTQYF. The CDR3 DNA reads TGCGCCAGCAGCTTCACCAGGGGGAGCGGCACAGATACGCAGTATTTT.

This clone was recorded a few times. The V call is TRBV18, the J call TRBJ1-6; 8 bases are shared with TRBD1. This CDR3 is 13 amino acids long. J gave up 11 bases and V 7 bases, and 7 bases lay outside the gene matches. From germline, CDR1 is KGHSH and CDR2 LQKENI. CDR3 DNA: TGTGCCAGCTGTAGGACAGGGAATGCACCCCTCCACTTT. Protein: CASCRTGNAPLHF.

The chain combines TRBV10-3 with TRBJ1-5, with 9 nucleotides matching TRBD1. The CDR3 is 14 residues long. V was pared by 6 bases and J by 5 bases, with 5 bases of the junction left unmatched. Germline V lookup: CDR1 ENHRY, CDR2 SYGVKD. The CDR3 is CAISGQGYDQPQHF. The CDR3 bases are TGTGCCATCAGCGGACAGGGGTACGATCAGCCCCAGCATTTT.

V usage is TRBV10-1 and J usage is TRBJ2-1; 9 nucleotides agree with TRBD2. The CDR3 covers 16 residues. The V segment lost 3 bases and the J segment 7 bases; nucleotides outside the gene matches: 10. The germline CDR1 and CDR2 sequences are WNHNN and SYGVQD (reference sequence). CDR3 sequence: CASSDTRGRARNEQFF. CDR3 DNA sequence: TGCGCCAGCAGTGATACTCGCGGGAGGGCCCGTAATGAGCAGTTCTTC.

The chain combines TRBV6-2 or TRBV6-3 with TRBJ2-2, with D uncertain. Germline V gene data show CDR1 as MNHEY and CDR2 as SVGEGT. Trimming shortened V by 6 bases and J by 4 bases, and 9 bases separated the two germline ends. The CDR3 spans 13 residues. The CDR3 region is CASSQASTGELFF. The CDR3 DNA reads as TGTGCCAGCAGCCAAGCTAGCACCGGGGAGCTGTTTTTT.

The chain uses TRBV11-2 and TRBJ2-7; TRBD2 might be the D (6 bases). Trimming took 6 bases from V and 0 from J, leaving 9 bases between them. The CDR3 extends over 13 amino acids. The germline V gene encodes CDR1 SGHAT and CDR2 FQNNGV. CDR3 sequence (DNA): TGTGCCAGCAGTGGAGGGTACTCCTACGAGCAGTACTTC. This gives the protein CASSGGYSYEQYF.

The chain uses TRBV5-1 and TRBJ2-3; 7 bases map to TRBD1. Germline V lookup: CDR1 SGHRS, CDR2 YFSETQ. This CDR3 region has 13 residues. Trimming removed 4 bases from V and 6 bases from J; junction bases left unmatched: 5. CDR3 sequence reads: CASSQTGIDTQYF. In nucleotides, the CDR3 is TGCGCCAGCAGCCAGACAGGGATTGATACGCAGTATTTT.

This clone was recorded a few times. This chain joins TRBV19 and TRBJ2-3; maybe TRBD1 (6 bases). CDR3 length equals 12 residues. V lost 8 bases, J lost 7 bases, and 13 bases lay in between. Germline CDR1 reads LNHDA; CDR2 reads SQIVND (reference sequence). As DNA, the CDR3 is TGTGCCAGTGGCCAGACAGGCAATACGCAGTATTTT. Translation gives CASGQTGNTQYF.

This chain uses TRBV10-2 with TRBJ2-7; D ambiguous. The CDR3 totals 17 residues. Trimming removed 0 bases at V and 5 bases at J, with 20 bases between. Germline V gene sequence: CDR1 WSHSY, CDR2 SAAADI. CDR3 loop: CASSESAAELAAHEQYF. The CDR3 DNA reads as TGCGCCAGCAGTGAGTCGGCGGCAGAACTGGCAGCGCACGAGCAGTACTTC.